The text below deals with one TCR beta chain. The data were obtained in a study of cytomegalovirus exposure and HLA in healthy donors. Only in-frame clones appear in the TCRdb table, and some are missing; sequencing was by immunoSEQ multiplex PCR. Of about 340,000 clones listed, roughly 90% were seen once; the top ten hold roughly 0.8%. V gave up 4 bases and J gave up 1 base; unmatched junction bases: 3. The CDR3 is 14 amino acids. The germline V gene encodes CDR1 LNHDA and CDR2 SQIVND (reference sequence). Among the 110 or so subjects of the validation cohort, separate from the roughly 700-subject first cohort, were the donors.

The specimen was PBMCs. The J gene is TRBJ2-7, the V gene TRBV19, with TRBD1 identical over 8 bases. The receptor was isolated from a woman aged 18-35 years in good health and CMV-seronegative. CDR3 DNA sequence: TGTGCCAGTAGTAGACAGGGGCAGTCCTACGAGCAGTACTTC. Amino acid sequence: CASSRQGQSYEQYF.